This T cell receptor beta chain stems from a study of monozygotic twins with inflammatory bowel disease. With the 5' RACE reads reprocessed, TCRdb shows one record per CDR3 protein and no DNA. The sample includes 300,000 to 400,000 distinct CDR3 sequences. The length of the CDR3 is 15 residues. Germline-derived CDR1 and CDR2 are SEHNR and FQNEAQ (reference sequence). The sequenced sample was blood. This rearrangement joins TRBV7-9 to TRBJ1-2; TCRdb names TRBD1, which stays unverified in the absence of DNA. This receptor was obtained from a human donor with ulcerative colitis or Crohn's disease, or a healthy co-twin of an affected twin (not recorded which). This CDR3 reads CASSLGHSGDRGYTF.